The clone carrying this T cell receptor (beta chain) has just a few counts. This may be a read error, as it is one base from a much larger clone. The data belong to a study of blood T cells in healthy people across ages. Alongside a J-beta primer mix, a sample-barcoded 5' primer served in a second PCR lasting roughly 7 to 11 cycles. MiXCR was run by TCRdb on the 5' RACE reads, yielding one entry per CDR3 protein. The sample carries 650,000 to 950,000 distinct CDR3 sequences, roughly 44% recorded once. V dropped 2 bases and J dropped 7; count of bases not matched to a gene: 11. Germline V gives CDR1 GTSNPN, CDR2 SVGIG (reference sequence). This CDR3 contains 16 residues. Peripheral blood, 9.5 to 10 milliliters per donor, was collected.

The specimen was blood. This receptor was identified in a man in his 60s in good health. The chain couples TRBV30 to TRBJ2-7, with 13 positions matching TRBD2. CDR3 sequence: CAWSITRTSGGHEQYF. In DNA form, the CDR3 reads TGTGCCTGGAGTATTACCCGGACTAGCGGGGGCCATGAGCAGTACTTC.